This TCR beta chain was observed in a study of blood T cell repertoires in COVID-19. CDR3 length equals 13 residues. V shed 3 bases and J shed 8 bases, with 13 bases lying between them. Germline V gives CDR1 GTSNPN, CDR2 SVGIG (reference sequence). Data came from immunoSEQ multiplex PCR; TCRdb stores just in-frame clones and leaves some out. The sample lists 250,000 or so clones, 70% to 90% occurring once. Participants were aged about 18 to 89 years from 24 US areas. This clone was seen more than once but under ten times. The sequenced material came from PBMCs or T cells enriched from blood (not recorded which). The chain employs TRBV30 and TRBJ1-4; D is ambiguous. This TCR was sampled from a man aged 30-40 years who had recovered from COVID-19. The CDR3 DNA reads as TGTGCCTGGAGCGAGGGCCCCGCGGAAAAACTGTTTTTT. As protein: CAWSEGPAEKLFF.